This TCR beta chain came from a study of shared clonotypes between healthy human individuals. Study outcomes and limitations: Rarefaction gave evidence that sorted-subset sequencing remained incomplete despite large depth.

Free of recent acute infections or vaccinations, the donors were healthy HIV-negative adults. V was clipped by 5 bases and J by 6 bases; unmatched bases: 6. Germline CDR1 reads SGHVS; CDR2 reads FQNEAQ. The CDR3 covers 13 residues. Sequencing was performed with immunoSEQ multiplex PCR; in TCRdb, only in-frame clones are kept and a portion is missing. The sample contains a few million clones, roughly 95% of which appear only once. Turning to this clone: Its antigen is undetermined.

The chain recombines TRBV7-8 with TRBJ1-2; 7 nucleotides agree with TRBD1. The sequence was collected from a man between 18 and 29 years old in good health. The sample consisted of naive CD4+ T cells sorted from blood. Subset indicated: CD45RA+ positively selected. CDR3 DNA: TGTGCCAGCAGCGCCCGACAGGGTCATGGCTACACCTTC. Its translation is CASSARQGHGYTF. Variable domain in full (rest from reference TRBV7-8 and TRBJ1-2): GAGVSQSPRYKVAKRGQDVALRCDPISGHVSLFWYQQALGQGPEFLTYFQNEAQLDKSGLPSDRFFAERPEGSVSTLKIQRTQQEDSAVYLCASSARQGHGYTFGSGTRLTVV.